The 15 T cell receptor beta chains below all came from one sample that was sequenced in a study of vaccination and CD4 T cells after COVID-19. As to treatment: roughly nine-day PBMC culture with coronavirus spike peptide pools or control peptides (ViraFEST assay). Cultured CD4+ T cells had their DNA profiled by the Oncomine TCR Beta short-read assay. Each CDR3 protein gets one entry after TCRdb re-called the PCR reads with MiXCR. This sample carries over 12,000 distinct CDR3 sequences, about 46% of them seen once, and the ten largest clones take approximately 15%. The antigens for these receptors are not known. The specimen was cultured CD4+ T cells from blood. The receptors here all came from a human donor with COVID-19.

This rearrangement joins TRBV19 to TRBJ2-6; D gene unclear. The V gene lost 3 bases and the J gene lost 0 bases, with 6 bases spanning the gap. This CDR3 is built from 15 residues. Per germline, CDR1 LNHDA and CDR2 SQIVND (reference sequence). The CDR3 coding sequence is TGTGCCAGTAGTATTTCAGGCTCTGGGGCCAACGTCCTGACTTTC. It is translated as CASSISGSGANVLTF.

The CDR3 DNA reads as TGTGCCAGCAGGGGCGACGGACGGGATCCCCAGCATTTT. Protein product: CASRGDGRDPQHF. The chain joins TRBV12-3 or TRBV12-4 to TRBJ1-5, with unresolved D. V dropped 6 bases and J dropped 10 bases, with 16 bases sitting between them. This CDR3 is built from 13 residues.

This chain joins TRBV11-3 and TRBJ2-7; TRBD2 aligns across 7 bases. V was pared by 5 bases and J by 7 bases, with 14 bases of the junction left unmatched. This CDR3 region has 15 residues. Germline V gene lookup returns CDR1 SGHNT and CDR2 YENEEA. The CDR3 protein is CASSPAASGNVEQYF. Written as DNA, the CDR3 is TGTGCCAGCAGCCCGGCTGCTAGCGGTAATGTGGAGCAGTACTTC.

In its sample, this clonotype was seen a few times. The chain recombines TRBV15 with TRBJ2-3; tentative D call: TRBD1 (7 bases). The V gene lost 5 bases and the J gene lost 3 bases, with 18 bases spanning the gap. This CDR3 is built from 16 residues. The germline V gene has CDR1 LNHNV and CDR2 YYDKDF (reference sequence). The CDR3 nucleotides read TGTGCCACCAGCCGCCTGAGACAGGGAGGTACAGATACGCAGTATTTT. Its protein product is CATSRLRQGGTDTQYF.

For the CDR3, the DNA is TGCAGCACGTACAGGGAGGGGACTGAAGCTTTCTTT. It codes for CSTYREGTEAFF. This chain joins TRBV20-1 and TRBJ1-1; the D gene is possibly TRBD1 (6 bases). CDR1 is DFQATT, CDR2 SNEGSKA, per germline (reference sequence). The CDR3 extends over 12 amino acids.

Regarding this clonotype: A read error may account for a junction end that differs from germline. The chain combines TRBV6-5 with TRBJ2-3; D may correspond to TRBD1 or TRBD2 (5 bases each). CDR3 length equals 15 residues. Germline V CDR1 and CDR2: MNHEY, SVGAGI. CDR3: CASSYFGADTDMQYF. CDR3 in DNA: TGTGCCAGCAGTTACTTCGGGGCGGATACAGATATGCAGTATTTT.

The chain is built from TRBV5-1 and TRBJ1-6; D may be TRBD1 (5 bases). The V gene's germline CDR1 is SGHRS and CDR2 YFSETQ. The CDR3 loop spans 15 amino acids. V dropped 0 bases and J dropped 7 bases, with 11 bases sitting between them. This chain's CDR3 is CASSLDRQGNSPLHF. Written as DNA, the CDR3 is TGCGCCAGCAGCTTGGATCGTCAGGGCAATTCACCCCTCCACTTT.

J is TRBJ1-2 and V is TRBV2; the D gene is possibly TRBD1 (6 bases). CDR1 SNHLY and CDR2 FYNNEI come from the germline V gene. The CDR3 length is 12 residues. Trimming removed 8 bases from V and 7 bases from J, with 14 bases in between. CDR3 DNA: TGTGCCAGCGGGGGGCGGCTTCTTGGCTACACCTTC. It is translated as CASGGRLLGYTF.

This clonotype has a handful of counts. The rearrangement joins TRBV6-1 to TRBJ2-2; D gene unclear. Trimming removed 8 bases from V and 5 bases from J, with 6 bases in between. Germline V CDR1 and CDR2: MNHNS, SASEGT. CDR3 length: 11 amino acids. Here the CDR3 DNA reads TGTGCCAGCGGAACTACCGGGGAGCTGTTTTTT. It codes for CASGTTGELFF.

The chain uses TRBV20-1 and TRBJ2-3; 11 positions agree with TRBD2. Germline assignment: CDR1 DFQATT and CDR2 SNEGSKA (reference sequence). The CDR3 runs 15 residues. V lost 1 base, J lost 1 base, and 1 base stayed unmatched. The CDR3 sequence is CSARVAGGGTDTQYF. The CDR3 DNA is TGCAGTGCTAGAGTAGCGGGGGGGGGCACAGATACGCAGTATTTT.

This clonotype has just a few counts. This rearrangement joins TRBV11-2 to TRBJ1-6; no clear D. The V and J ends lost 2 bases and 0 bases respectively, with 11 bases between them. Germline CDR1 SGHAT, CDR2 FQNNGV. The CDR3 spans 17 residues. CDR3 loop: CASSLRAASSYNSPLHF. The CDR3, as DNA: TGTGCCAGCAGCTTACGAGCAGCGAGCTCCTATAATTCACCCCTCCACTTT.

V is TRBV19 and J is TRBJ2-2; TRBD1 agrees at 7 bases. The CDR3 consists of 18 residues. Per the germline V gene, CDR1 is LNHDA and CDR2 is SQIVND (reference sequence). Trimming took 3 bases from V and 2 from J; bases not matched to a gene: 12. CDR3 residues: CASSIPPWGTDNTGELFF. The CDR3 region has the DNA TGTGCCAGTAGTATTCCCCCGTGGGGGACAGATAACACCGGGGAGCTGTTTTTT.

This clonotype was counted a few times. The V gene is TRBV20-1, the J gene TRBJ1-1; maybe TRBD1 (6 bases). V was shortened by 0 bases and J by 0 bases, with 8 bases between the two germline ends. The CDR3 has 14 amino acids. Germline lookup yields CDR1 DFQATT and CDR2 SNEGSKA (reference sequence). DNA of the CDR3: TGCAGTGCTAGAGAGGGACAAATGAACACTGAAGCTTTCTTT. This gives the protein CSAREGQMNTEAFF.

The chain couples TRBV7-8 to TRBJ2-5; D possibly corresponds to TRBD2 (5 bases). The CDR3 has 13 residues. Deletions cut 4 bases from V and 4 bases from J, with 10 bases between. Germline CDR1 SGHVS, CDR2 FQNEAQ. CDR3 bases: TGTGCCAGCAGCTCGGGATTGGGAGAGACCCAGTACTTC. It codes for CASSSGLGETQYF. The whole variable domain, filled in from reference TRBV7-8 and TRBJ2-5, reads GAGVSQSPRYKVAKRGQDVALRCDPISGHVSLFWYQQALGQGPEFLTYFQNEAQLDKSGLPSDRFFAERPEGSVSTLKIQRTQQEDSAVYLCASSSGLGETQYFGPGTRLLVL.

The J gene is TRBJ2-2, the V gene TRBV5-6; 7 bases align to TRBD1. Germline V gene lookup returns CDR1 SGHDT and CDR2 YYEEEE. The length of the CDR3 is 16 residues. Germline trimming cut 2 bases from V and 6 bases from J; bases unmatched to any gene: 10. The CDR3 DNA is TGTGCCAGCAGCTTTTACCGGGGACAGATCGCCGGGGAGCTGTTTTTT. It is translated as CASSFYRGQIAGELFF.